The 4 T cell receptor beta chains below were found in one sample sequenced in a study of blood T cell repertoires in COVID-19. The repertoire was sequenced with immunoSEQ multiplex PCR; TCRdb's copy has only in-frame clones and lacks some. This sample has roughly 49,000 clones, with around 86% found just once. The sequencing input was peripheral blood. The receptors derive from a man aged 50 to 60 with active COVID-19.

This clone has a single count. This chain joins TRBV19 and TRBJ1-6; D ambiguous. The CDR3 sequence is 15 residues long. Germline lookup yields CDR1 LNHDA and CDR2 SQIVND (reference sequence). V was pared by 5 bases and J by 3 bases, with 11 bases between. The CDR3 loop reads CASSGQANYNSPLHF. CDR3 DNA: TGTGCCAGTAGTGGGCAGGCTAACTATAATTCACCCCTCCACTTT. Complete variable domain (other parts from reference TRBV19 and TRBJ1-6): DGGITQSPKYLFRKEGQNVTLSCEQNLNHDAMYWYRQDPGQGLRLIYYSQIVNDFQKGDIAEGYSVSREKKESFPLTVTSAQKNPTAFYLCASSGQANYNSPLHFGNGTRLTVT.

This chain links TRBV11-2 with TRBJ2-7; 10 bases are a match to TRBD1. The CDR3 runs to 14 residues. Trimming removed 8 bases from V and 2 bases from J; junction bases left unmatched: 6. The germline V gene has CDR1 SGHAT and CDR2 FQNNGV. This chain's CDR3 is CASGWGTGAYEQYF. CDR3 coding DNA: TGTGCCAGCGGATGGGGGACAGGGGCCTACGAGCAGTACTTC.

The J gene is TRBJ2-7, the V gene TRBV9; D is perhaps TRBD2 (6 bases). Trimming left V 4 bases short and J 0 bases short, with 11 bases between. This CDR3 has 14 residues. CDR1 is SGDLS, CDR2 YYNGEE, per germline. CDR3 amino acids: CASSPSGDSYEQYF. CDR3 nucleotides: TGTGCCAGCAGCCCCTCGGGGGACTCCTACGAGCAGTACTTC. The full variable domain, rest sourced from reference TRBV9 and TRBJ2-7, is DSGVTQTPKHLITATGQRVTLRCSPRSGDLSVYWYQQSLDQGLQFLIQYYNGEERAKGNILERFSAQQFPDLHSELNLSSLELGDSALYFCASSPSGDSYEQYFGPGTRLTVT.

The CDR3 DNA reads as TGCGCCAGCAGCCCGGGACAGAACAACGTCGGAGGCTACACCTTC. Its protein is CASSPGQNNVGGYTF. The chain recombines TRBV5-1 with TRBJ1-2, with TRBD1 matching over 7 bases. Per the germline V gene, CDR1 is SGHRS and CDR2 is YFSETQ. The CDR3 loop spans 15 amino acids. Losses at the gene ends were 4 bases for V and 8 bases for J; bases not matched to a gene: 14.